A single sample gave rise to the 26 T cell receptor beta chains below, sequenced in a study of blood T cell repertoires in COVID-19. Some clones are missing from TCRdb's copy, which holds only in-frame ones; the method was immunoSEQ multiplex PCR. In the table there are 200,000 to 300,000 clones, 75% to 90% of which are singletons. Sequencing input: peripheral blood. The receptors here all came from a man aged 40-49 years with acute or convalescent COVID-19.

The rearrangement uses TRBV29-1 and TRBJ2-3; 8 bases agree with TRBD2. With V trimmed by 0 bases and J by 2 bases, 13 bases remained unmatched. CDR3 length: 18 amino acids. The germline gives CDR1 SQVTM, CDR2 ANQGSEA. The CDR3 protein is CSVEDIPSGSRVTDTQYF. In DNA form, the CDR3 reads TGCAGCGTTGAAGATATACCGAGCGGGAGCAGGGTCACAGATACGCAGTATTTT.

The gene calls are TRBV6-5 and TRBJ1-1, with D perhaps TRBD1 (6 bases). V was shortened by 2 bases and J by 10 bases, with 23 bases between the two germline ends. Looked up from germline, CDR1 is MNHEY and CDR2 is SVGAGI. The CDR3 has 16 residues. The CDR3 DNA reads TGTGCCAGCAGTTACAGAAAAAGGACAGCCTATGATGTAGCTTTCTTT. This gives the protein CASSYRKRTAYDVAFF.

This clone was seen only a few times. The chain carries TRBV6-5 and TRBJ1-1; 8 nucleotides match TRBD1. The junction had 7 bases not matched to a gene; V was cut back by 9 bases and J by 1 base. The CDR3 extends over 14 amino acids. Germline lookup yields CDR1 MNHEY and CDR2 SVGAGI. As DNA, the CDR3 is TGTGCCAGTGGGACAGGCATAACGAACACTGAAGCTTTCTTT. Translated, it gives CASGTGITNTEAFF.

The chain employs TRBV28 and TRBJ2-7, with no clear D. Germline V gene sequence: CDR1 MDHEN, CDR2 SYDVKM. Trimming pared 7 bases from V and 3 bases from J, leaving 19 bases between. CDR3 length: 15 residues. The CDR3 region has the DNA TGTGCCAGCACCCAAACTGCTGAGGCCCTCTACGAGCAGTACTTC. Translating gives CASTQTAEALYEQYF.

This sequence joins TRBV19 and TRBJ1-2; D is possibly TRBD1 (6 bases). This CDR3 is built from 16 residues. Trimming left V 5 bases short and J 0 bases short, with 16 bases between. CDR1 LNHDA and CDR2 SQIVND come from the germline V gene (reference sequence). CDR3 in amino acids: CASSAPSQGANYGYTF. CDR3 bases: TGTGCCAGTAGTGCCCCCTCACAGGGAGCTAACTATGGCTACACCTTC.

This clone was counted only a few times. The rearrangement joins TRBV3-1 (or the pseudogene TRBV3-2) to TRBJ1-2; D possibly corresponds to TRBD1 (6 bases). Trimming took 5 bases from V and 5 from J, leaving 18 bases between them. The V gene's germline CDR1 is LGHDT and CDR2 YNNKEL (reference sequence). This CDR3 has 15 residues. DNA of the CDR3: TGTGCCAGCAGCTTGGGGGGGCGCGTGGGGTATGGCTACACCTTC. Translating it yields CASSLGGRVGYGYTF.

The gene calls are TRBV12-3 or TRBV12-4 and TRBJ2-1, with D unclear. This CDR3 has 11 residues. V dropped 7 bases and J dropped 8 bases, with 9 bases sitting between them. The CDR3 DNA sequence: TGTGCCAGCACTGCGTTGGATGAGCAGTTCTTC. Amino acids: CASTALDEQFF.

There are a few counts of this clone. The rearrangement uses TRBV6-1 and TRBJ1-1, with D unclear. V shed 1 base and J shed 1 base, with 13 bases lying between them. CDR1 is MNHNS, CDR2 SASEGT, per germline. This CDR3 region has 16 residues. CDR3 protein: CASSEVSLGKNTEAFF. The CDR3 DNA sequence: TGTGCCAGCAGTGAAGTATCTTTGGGCAAGAACACTGAAGCTTTCTTT.

The chain employs TRBV16 and TRBJ1-1; D is ambiguous. The CDR3 contains 16 residues. V was shortened by 4 bases and J by 1 base, with 16 bases between the two germline ends. Germline loops: CDR1 KGHSY, CDR2 FQNENV. CDR3 DNA: TGTGCCAGCAGCCTGTGGGCGACACCCGAGAACACTGAAGCTTTCTTT. It specifies CASSLWATPENTEAFF.

Only one count was recorded for this clone. The chain employs TRBV9 and TRBJ2-2, with 9 nucleotides matching TRBD1. Germline trimming cut 0 bases from V and 7 bases from J; bases unmatched to any gene: 7. CDR3 size: 16 residues. Looked up from germline, CDR1 is SGDLS and CDR2 is YYNGEE. Here the CDR3 DNA reads TGTGCCAGCAGCGTAGATTTTACAGGGGGCCTCGGGGAGCTGTTTTTT. Translating gives CASSVDFTGGLGELFF.

CDR3 coding DNA: TGTGCCAGCAGTCCCCGAAGGGACAGCTACGAGCAGTACTTC. This sequence encodes CASSPRRDSYEQYF. J is TRBJ2-7 and V is TRBV6-5; 7 nucleotides align to TRBD1. Losses at the gene ends were 5 bases for V and 3 bases for J; bases not matched to a gene: 7. This CDR3 is 14 amino acids long. CDR1 and CDR2 (germline): MNHEY, SVGAGI.

The gene calls are TRBV7-2 and TRBJ2-7; D gene unclear. This CDR3 comprises 14 residues. The germline V gene has CDR1 SGHTA and CDR2 FQGNSA. Between the trimmed V and J ends, which lost 0 bases and 2 bases, there was a span of 8 bases. The CDR3 is CASSLAFLAYEQYF. The CDR3 nucleotides are TGTGCCAGCAGCTTAGCATTCCTAGCCTACGAGCAGTACTTC.

The CDR3 reads CASSPPGGSNTEAFF. The CDR3 region has the DNA TGTGCCAGCAGCCCACCGGGGGGCAGTAACACTGAAGCTTTCTTT. This chain connects TRBV4-2 to TRBJ1-1; TRBD1 might be the D (6 bases). The CDR3 runs 15 residues. Germline V lookup: CDR1 LGHNA, CDR2 YNFKEQ. V was cut by 4 bases and J by 2 bases, with 14 bases left in between.

This chain links TRBV7-2 with TRBJ1-5; D is uncertain. This CDR3 has 16 residues. Trimming left V 2 bases short and J 1 base short, with 12 bases between. The V gene's germline CDR1 is SGHTA and CDR2 FQGNSA. The CDR3 nucleotides read TGTGCCAGCAGCTTAAACTTGTTCGGGAGCAATCAGCCCCAGCATTTT. This gives the protein CASSLNLFGSNQPQHF.

The V and J genes are TRBV7-2 and TRBJ2-7, with D possibly TRBD2 on 6 matching bases. The CDR3 is made up of 15 amino acids. Germline CDR1 is SGHTA and CDR2 is FQGNSA. Trimming removed 3 bases at V and 1 base at J, with 13 bases between. CDR3 protein: CASSFPFRGSYEQYF. CDR3 nucleotide sequence: TGTGCCAGCAGCTTCCCTTTCCGGGGGTCCTACGAGCAGTACTTC.

V is TRBV5-1 and J is TRBJ2-7; 7 bases align to TRBD1. This CDR3 contains 13 residues. Germline values: CDR1 SGHRS, CDR2 YFSETQ. Trimming cost V 0 bases and J 7 bases; bases outside gene matches: 4. Written as DNA, the CDR3 is TGCGCCAGCAGCTTGGCCGGGACAGAAGAGCAGTACTTC. Translating gives CASSLAGTEEQYF.

The chain couples TRBV15 to TRBJ2-7; no firm D call. The ends were cut back, 1 base at V and 3 bases at J, with 10 bases in the middle. Germline V gene sequence: CDR1 LNHNV, CDR2 YYDKDF (reference sequence). CDR3 length: 14 amino acids. The CDR3 region has the DNA TGTGCCACCAGCAGAGGCTCTACGTACTACGAGCAGTACTTC. Residues: CATSRGSTYYEQYF.

This clone is a singleton in its sample. The V gene is TRBV5-4, the J gene TRBJ2-1; possible D gene TRBD1, 6 bases. The V end was cut by 2 bases, the J end by 12 bases, with 12 bases between. There are 12 residues in the CDR3. In germline, CDR1 is SGHNT, CDR2 YYREEE (reference sequence). CDR3 DNA sequence: TGTGCCAGCAGCTTTGGGACAATTGGGCAGTTCTTC. Translated, it gives CASSFGTIGQFF.

This chain links TRBV12-3 or TRBV12-4 with TRBJ1-2, with D hard to call. The length of the CDR3 is 13 residues. V lost 4 bases and J 0 bases, leaving 6 bases between the germline ends. CDR3 sequence: CASSSRTNYGYTF. CDR3 nucleotides: TGTGCCAGCAGTTCTAGAACTAACTATGGCTACACCTTC.

The rearrangement links TRBV5-1 to TRBJ1-1; TRBD1 is a possible D gene (6 bases). CDR1 is SGHRS, CDR2 YFSETQ, per germline. CDR3 size: 13 residues. Trimming shortened V by 0 bases and J by 8 bases, and 11 bases separated the two germline ends. CDR3: CASSLAQGGEAFF. The CDR3, as DNA: TGCGCCAGCAGCTTGGCACAGGGAGGGGAAGCTTTCTTT.

The chain has TRBV7-3 and TRBJ1-2; 8 bases fit TRBD1. The CDR3 extends over 14 amino acids. Germline V lookup: CDR1 SGHTA, CDR2 FQGTGA. V lost 2 bases, J lost 10 bases, and 9 bases stayed unmatched. For the CDR3, the DNA is TGTGCCAGCAGCTTATACGGGACAGGCCCTCACTACACCTTC. Encoded protein: CASSLYGTGPHYTF.

The chain uses TRBV6-2 or TRBV6-3 and TRBJ2-7; D is unclear. The CDR3 length is 13 residues. The ends were cut back, 5 bases at V and 2 bases at J, with 10 bases in the middle. Germline assignment: CDR1 MNHEY and CDR2 SVGEGT. The CDR3 region is CASSNPGPYEQYF. In DNA, the CDR3 is TGTGCCAGCAGTAACCCTGGGCCCTACGAGCAGTACTTC.

This clone was detected only a few times. This chain connects TRBV5-1 to TRBJ1-2; 9 bases match TRBD1. The V gene end was trimmed by 3 bases and the J gene end by 7 bases; junction bases not matched to a gene: 10. There are 15 residues in the CDR3. CDR1 SGHRS and CDR2 YFSETQ come from the germline V gene. The CDR3 sequence: CASSYSMGTGSGYTF. CDR3 in DNA: TGCGCCAGCAGCTATTCAATGGGGACAGGGTCTGGCTACACCTTC.

This chain joins TRBV5-4 and TRBJ2-5; D is ambiguous. This CDR3 is 14 amino acids long. CDR1 is SGHNT, CDR2 YYREEE, per germline (reference sequence). The ends were cut back, 3 bases at V and 10 bases at J, with 19 bases in the middle. The CDR3 coding sequence is TGTGCCAGCAGCTCGATTGGCCAGATTCGGAGCCAGTACTTC. Residues: CASSSIGQIRSQYF.

V usage is TRBV2 and J usage is TRBJ2-3; D is undetermined. CDR1 SNHLY and CDR2 FYNNEI come from the germline V gene. The CDR3 extends over 14 amino acids. Trimming took 2 bases from V and 2 from J, leaving 8 bases between them. CDR3 loop: CASSEQAHTDTQYF. CDR3 DNA: TGTGCCAGCAGTGAACAGGCACACACAGATACGCAGTATTTT.

The V and J genes are TRBV19 and TRBJ1-5; D is uncertain. The CDR3 is 21 residues long. V was pared by 3 bases and J by 0 bases, with 27 bases between. Germline loops: CDR1 LNHDA, CDR2 SQIVND (reference sequence). The CDR3 nucleotides are TGTGCCAGTAGTATTTTTCCCCTAGGAGGGCTCACGGACCTTAGCAATCAGCCCCAGCATTTT. Translation gives CASSIFPLGGLTDLSNQPQHF.